This record concerns one TCR beta chain sequence. The sample is drawn from a study of blood T cell repertoires in COVID-19. Overall study: T cells, B-cell-depleted T cells, or PBMCs provided the cDNA or gDNA that served as material.

Profiled with immunoSEQ multiplex PCR; TCRdb holds only in-frame clones, not every one. The sample yields about 330,000 clones, 88% seen once. V lost 1 base and J 3 bases, leaving 13 bases between the germline ends. Germline values: CDR1 LNHDA, CDR2 SQIVND (reference sequence). This CDR3 region has 15 residues. This clonotype was obtained from a woman aged 50 to 60 with active or convalescent COVID-19. Sequencing input: peripheral blood. The V gene is TRBV19, the J gene TRBJ2-7; D is perhaps TRBD1 (6 bases). The CDR3 loop reads CASSIGGRGNYEQYF. The DNA of the CDR3 is TGTGCCAGTAGTATAGGTGGCAGGGGCAACTACGAGCAGTACTTC.